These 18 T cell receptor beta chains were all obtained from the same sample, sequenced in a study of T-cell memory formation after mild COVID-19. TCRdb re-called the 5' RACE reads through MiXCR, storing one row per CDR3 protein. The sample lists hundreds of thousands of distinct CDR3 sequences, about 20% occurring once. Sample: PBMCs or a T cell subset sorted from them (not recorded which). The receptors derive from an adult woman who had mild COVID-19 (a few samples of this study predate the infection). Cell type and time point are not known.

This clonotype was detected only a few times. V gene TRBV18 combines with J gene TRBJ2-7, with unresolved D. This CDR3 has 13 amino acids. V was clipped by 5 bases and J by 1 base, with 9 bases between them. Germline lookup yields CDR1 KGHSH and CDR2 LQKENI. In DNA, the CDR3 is TGTGCCAGCTCATTAATCAGGTCCTACGAGCAGTACTTC. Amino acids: CASSLIRSYEQYF.

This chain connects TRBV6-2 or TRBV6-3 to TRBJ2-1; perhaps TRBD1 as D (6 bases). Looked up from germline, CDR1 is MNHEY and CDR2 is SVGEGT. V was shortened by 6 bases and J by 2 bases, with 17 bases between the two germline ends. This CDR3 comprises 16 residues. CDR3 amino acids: CASSPPGTNTYNEQFF. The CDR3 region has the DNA TGTGCCAGCAGCCCCCCCGGGACAAATACCTACAATGAGCAGTTCTTC.

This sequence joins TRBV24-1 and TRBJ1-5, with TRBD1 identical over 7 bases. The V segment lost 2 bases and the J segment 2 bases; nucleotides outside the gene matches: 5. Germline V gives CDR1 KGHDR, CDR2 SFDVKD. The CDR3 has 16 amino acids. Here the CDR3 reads CATSDSWDRGNQPQHF. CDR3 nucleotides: TGTGCCACCAGTGATTCATGGGACAGAGGCAATCAGCCCCAGCATTTT.

DNA for the CDR3: TGCAGTGCTAGCCGGCCCTCCTACGAGCAGTACTTC. It yields the protein CSASRPSYEQYF. The V gene is TRBV20-1, the J gene TRBJ2-7; unclear D gene. Trimming pared 3 bases from V and 0 bases from J, leaving 6 bases between. CDR3 length: 12 amino acids. Germline values: CDR1 DFQATT, CDR2 SNEGSKA (reference sequence).

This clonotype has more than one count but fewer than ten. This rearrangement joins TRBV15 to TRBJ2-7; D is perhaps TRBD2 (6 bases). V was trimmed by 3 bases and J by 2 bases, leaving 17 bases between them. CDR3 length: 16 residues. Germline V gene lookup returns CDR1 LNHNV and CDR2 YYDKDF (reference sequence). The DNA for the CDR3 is TGTGCCACCAGCAGTGCCTTGGCGGGACCTACCTACGAGCAGTACTTC. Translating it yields CATSSALAGPTYEQYF.

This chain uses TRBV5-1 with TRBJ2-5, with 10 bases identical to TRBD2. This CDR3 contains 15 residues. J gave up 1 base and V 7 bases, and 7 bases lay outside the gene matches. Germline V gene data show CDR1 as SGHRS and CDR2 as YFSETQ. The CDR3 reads CASGHGLAAQETQYF. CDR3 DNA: TGCGCCAGCGGCCACGGACTAGCGGCCCAAGAGACCCAGTACTTC. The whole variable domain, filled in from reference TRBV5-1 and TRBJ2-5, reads KAGVTQTPRYLIKTRGQQVTLSCSPISGHRSVSWYQQTPGQGLQFLFEYFSETQRNKGNFPGRFSGRQFSNSRSEMNVSTLELGDSALYLCASGHGLAAQETQYFGPGTRLLVL.

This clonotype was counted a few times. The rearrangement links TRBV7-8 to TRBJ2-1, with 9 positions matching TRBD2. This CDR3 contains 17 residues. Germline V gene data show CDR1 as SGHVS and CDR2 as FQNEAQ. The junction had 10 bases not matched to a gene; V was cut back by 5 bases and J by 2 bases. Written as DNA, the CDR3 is TGTGCCAGCAGCCCGGGAGGGGCTAGCGGGACCTACAATGAGCAGTTCTTC. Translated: CASSPGGASGTYNEQFF.

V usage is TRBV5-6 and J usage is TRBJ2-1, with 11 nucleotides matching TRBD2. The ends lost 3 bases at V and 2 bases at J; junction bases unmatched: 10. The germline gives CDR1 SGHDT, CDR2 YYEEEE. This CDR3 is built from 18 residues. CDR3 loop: CASSSQVLAGVTYNEQFF. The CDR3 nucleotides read TGTGCCAGCAGCTCACAAGTACTAGCGGGAGTGACCTACAATGAGCAGTTCTTC.

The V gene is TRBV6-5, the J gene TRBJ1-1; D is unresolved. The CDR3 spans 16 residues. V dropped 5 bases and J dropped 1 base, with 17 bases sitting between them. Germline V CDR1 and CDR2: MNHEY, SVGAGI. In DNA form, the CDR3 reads TGTGCCAGCAGTCAAGGCTTAATCCCTGGGAACACTGAAGCTTTCTTT. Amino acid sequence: CASSQGLIPGNTEAFF.

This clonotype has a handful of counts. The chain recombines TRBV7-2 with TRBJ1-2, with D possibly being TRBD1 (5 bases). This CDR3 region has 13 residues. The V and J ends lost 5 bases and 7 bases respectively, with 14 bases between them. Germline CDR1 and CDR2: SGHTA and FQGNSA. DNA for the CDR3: TGTGCCAGCAGCAGCAGCGACAGAAGTGGCTACACCTTC. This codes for CASSSSDRSGYTF.

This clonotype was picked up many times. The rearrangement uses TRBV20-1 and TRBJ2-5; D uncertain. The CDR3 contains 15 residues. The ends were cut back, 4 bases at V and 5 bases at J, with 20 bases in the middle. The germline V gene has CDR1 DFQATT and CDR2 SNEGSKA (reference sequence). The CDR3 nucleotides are TGCAGTGCTAAAGTCCAATTTGGGCTTATGGAGACCCAGTACTTC. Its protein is CSAKVQFGLMETQYF.

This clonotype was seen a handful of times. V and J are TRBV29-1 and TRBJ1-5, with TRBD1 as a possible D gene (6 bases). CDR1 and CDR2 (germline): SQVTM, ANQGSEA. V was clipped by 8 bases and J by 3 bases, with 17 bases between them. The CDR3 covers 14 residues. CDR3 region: CSPPAGAFNQPQHF. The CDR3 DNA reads TGCAGCCCCCCGGCAGGGGCCTTCAATCAGCCCCAGCATTTT.

The CDR3 protein is CASSLGRQSTQGGYTF. CDR3 DNA sequence: TGTGCCAGCAGCCTGGGCCGGCAATCCACCCAGGGAGGCTACACCTTC. The J gene is TRBJ1-2, the V gene TRBV2; D possibly corresponds to TRBD1 (5 bases). Germline CDR1 reads SNHLY; CDR2 reads FYNNEI. The CDR3 is 16 amino acids. The V gene lost 6 bases and the J gene lost 8 bases, with 25 bases spanning the gap.

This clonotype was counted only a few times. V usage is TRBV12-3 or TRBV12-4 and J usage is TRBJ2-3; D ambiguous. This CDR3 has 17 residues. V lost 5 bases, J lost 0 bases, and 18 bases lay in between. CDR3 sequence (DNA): TGTGCCAGCAGTCATTCTACCCAAGGTGGAAGCACAGATACGCAGTATTTT. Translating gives CASSHSTQGGSTDTQYF.

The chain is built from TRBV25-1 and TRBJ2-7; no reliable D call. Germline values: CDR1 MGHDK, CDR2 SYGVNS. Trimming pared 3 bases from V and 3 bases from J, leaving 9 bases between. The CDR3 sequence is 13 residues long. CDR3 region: CASSESLYYEQYF. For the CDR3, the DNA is TGTGCCAGCAGTGAGAGTCTCTACTACGAGCAGTACTTC.

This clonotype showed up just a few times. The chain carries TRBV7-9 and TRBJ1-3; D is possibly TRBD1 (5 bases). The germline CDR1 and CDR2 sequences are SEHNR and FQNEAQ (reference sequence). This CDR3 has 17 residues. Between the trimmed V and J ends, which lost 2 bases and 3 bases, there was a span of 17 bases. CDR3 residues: CASSLLTGPRVGNTIYF. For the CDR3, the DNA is TGTGCCAGCAGCTTACTCACAGGTCCGAGAGTTGGAAACACCATATATTTT.

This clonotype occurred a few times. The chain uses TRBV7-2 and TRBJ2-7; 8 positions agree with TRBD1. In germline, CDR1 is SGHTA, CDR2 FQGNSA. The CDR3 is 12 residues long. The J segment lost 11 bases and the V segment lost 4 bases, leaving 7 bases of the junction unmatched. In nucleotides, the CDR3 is TGTGCCAGCAGCTCACTTCCGGGACAGGAGTACTTC. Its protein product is CASSSLPGQEYF.

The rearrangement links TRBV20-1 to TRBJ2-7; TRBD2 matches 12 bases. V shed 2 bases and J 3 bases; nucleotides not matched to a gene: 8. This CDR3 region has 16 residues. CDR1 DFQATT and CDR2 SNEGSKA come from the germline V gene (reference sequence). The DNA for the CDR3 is TGCAGTGCTAGACAATCTAGCGGGGGGGCCTTCTACGAGCAGTACTTC. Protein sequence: CSARQSSGGAFYEQYF.